Listed here are 28 T cell receptor beta chains from one sample, sequenced in a study of CD8+ T cells in alopecia areata (dated by TCRdb to between 2017 and 2018). The sample's time point label, decoded: around 28 days on oral tofacitinib. The sample's treatment or condition label, decoded: oral pan-JAK inhibitor, 5-10 mg twice daily. Library method: the immunoSEQ multiplex PCR assay. For TCR sequencing, RNA was extracted from every sample and reverse transcribed into cDNA to serve as template. TCRdb took over this immuneACCESS table, retaining in-frame rearrangements with V and J assigned. Such tables are incomplete; in checked studies, under half of the missing clones stem from an unresolved V gene, and the remainder is unexplained. For this sample the table gives some 96,000 clones, of which around 60% were detected only once. The ten most abundant clones make up around 15% of the sample. Sequencing was performed on CD8+ T cells sorted from blood, taken at week 4, from a patient treated with tofacitinib. Receptors originate from a human donor with alopecia areata.

The CDR3 loop is CASSYLASSYNEQFF. For the CDR3, the DNA is TGTGCCAGCAGCTACCTAGCGAGCTCCTACAATGAGCAGTTCTTC. This chain links TRBV11-1 with TRBJ2-1; a possible D gene is TRBD2 (6 bases). This CDR3 is 15 amino acids long. From germline, CDR1 is SGHAT and CDR2 FQDESV (reference sequence). With 4 bases removed from V and 0 bases from J, the gap between germline ends came to 10 bases.

The V and J genes are TRBV4-1 and TRBJ2-3, with D maybe TRBD1 (6 bases). The germline V gene encodes CDR1 MGHRA and CDR2 YSYEKL. This CDR3 has 16 amino acids. Trimming shortened V by 4 bases and J by 6 bases, and 20 bases separated the two germline ends. CDR3 sequence reads: CASSPRQDRDSDTQYF. CDR3 coding DNA: TGCGCCAGCAGCCCGCGACAGGACAGAGACTCCGATACGCAGTATTTT.

This clone was seen only a few times. The J gene is TRBJ1-5, the V gene TRBV5-5; D is uncertain. Deletions cut 5 bases from V and 3 bases from J, with 15 bases between. Germline CDR1 SGHKS, CDR2 YYEKEE (reference sequence). The CDR3 runs 15 residues. Here the CDR3 reads CASRNRRVFNQPQHF. DNA for the CDR3: TGTGCCAGCAGAAATCGTAGGGTTTTCAATCAGCCCCAGCATTTT.

This clone has just one count. V is TRBV7-2 and J is TRBJ2-5; 11 bases fit TRBD2. Germline values: CDR1 SGHTA, CDR2 FQGNSA. This CDR3 region has 18 residues. With V trimmed by 5 bases and J by 1 base, 12 bases remained unmatched. DNA for the CDR3: TGTGCCAGCAGCCCAAATCCCGGACTAGCGGGCTTCCAAGAGACCCAGTACTTC. Translating it yields CASSPNPGLAGFQETQYF.

The chain joins TRBV6-5 to TRBJ1-3, with a weak D call TRBD1 (5 bases). V shed 5 bases and J shed 1 base, with 9 bases lying between them. CDR1 MNHEY and CDR2 SVGAGI come from the germline V gene. This CDR3 spans 14 amino acids. CDR3 protein: CASSGGGSGNTIYF. Here the CDR3 DNA reads TGTGCCAGCAGTGGGGGGGGATCTGGAAACACCATATATTTT.

This chain links TRBV6-5 with TRBJ2-1; D remains unclear. The CDR3 totals 12 residues. CDR1 MNHEY and CDR2 SVGAGI come from the germline V gene. Trimming stripped 6 bases from V and 9 bases from J, with 12 bases between. CDR3 coding DNA: TGTGCCAGCAGCCCCCGAATAGGTGAGCAGTTCTTC. Its protein product is CASSPRIGEQFF.

This clone was observed a few times. CDR3 sequence: CASSSTAGQPQHF. CDR3 in DNA: TGCGCCAGCAGCTCCACAGCGGGTCAGCCCCAGCATTTT. This chain uses TRBV5-1 with TRBJ1-5; the D is unclear. This CDR3 contains 13 residues. Trimming left V 3 bases short and J 6 bases short, with 10 bases between. Germline V gene sequence: CDR1 SGHRS, CDR2 YFSETQ.

The chain joins TRBV6-5 to TRBJ2-5; tentative D call: TRBD2 (5 bases). The V and J ends lost 5 bases and 1 base respectively, with 11 bases between them. Germline V CDR1 and CDR2: MNHEY, SVGAGI. This CDR3 is built from 14 residues. CDR3 protein: CASSPSGGQETQYF. The CDR3 region has the DNA TGTGCCAGCAGTCCCTCTGGAGGCCAAGAGACCCAGTACTTC.

This chain links TRBV13 with TRBJ2-2; no definite D call. The CDR3 has 12 amino acids. The germline V and J ends were trimmed by 5 bases and 3 bases, with 4 bases remaining between them. Germline loops: CDR1 PRHDT, CDR2 FYEKMQ (reference sequence). The CDR3 protein is CASSIDTGELFF. Here the CDR3 DNA reads TGTGCCAGCAGCATCGACACCGGGGAGCTGTTTTTT.

The genes are TRBV9 and TRBJ2-3, with TRBD2 identical over 7 bases. Trimming at V came to 4 bases and at J to 2 bases, leaving 7 bases not matched to a gene. The germline V gene has CDR1 SGDLS and CDR2 YYNGEE. This CDR3 comprises 15 residues. The CDR3 DNA is TGTGCCAGCAGCCCCAGTGGGGGGGTCACAGATACGCAGTATTTT. Protein sequence: CASSPSGGVTDTQYF.

The CDR3, as DNA: TGTGCCAGCAGCTCCTCACTCGGACAGATAACGAAAATAAACTATGGCTACACCTTC. Protein product: CASSSSLGQITKINYGYTF. The chain links TRBV7-9 to TRBJ1-2; maybe TRBD1 (6 bases). V was cut by 4 bases and J by 2 bases, with 26 bases left in between. This CDR3 has 19 amino acids. The germline gives CDR1 SEHNR, CDR2 FQNEAQ (reference sequence).

This clone was detected only a few times. The rearrangement uses TRBV27 and TRBJ2-1; the D gene is possibly TRBD1 (7 bases). V dropped 3 bases and J dropped 5 bases, with 11 bases sitting between them. The germline V gene has CDR1 MNHEY and CDR2 SMNVEV (reference sequence). This CDR3 has 14 amino acids. This CDR3 reads CASSFGRGDNEQFF. CDR3 DNA sequence: TGTGCCAGCAGTTTCGGCAGGGGGGACAATGAGCAGTTCTTC.

The chain carries TRBV9 and TRBJ2-7, with 8 bases fitting TRBD2. The germline CDR1 and CDR2 sequences are SGDLS and YYNGEE. This CDR3 region has 16 residues. V lost 0 bases, J lost 2 bases, and 7 bases stayed unmatched. This CDR3 is CASSVGSSGSAYEQYF. Here the CDR3 DNA reads TGTGCCAGCAGCGTAGGCTCGAGCGGGAGTGCCTACGAGCAGTACTTC. Full variable domain (outside the CDR3, taken from reference TRBV9 and TRBJ2-7): DSGVTQTPKHLITATGQRVTLRCSPRSGDLSVYWYQQSLDQGLQFLIQYYNGEERAKGNILERFSAQQFPDLHSELNLSSLELGDSALYFCASSVGSSGSAYEQYFGPGTRLTVT.

This clone was seen a few times. The genes are TRBV30 and TRBJ2-1; 11 bases match TRBD2. Germline V CDR1 and CDR2: GTSNPN, SVGIG (reference sequence). V was pared by 4 bases and J by 1 base, with 0 bases of the junction left unmatched. The CDR3 consists of 14 residues. This CDR3 is CAWIAGGSYNEQFF. The CDR3 coding sequence is TGTGCCTGGATAGCGGGAGGGTCCTACAATGAGCAGTTCTTC.

V usage is TRBV9 and J usage is TRBJ1-1; TRBD1 matches 8 bases. Germline values: CDR1 SGDLS, CDR2 YYNGEE. CDR3 length: 16 amino acids. Losses at the gene ends were 4 bases for V and 4 bases for J; bases not matched to a gene: 12. The CDR3 sequence is CASSSPRSGGGTEAFF. The CDR3 region has the DNA TGTGCCAGCAGCTCCCCGAGGTCAGGGGGCGGCACTGAAGCTTTCTTT.

CDR3 bases: TGTGCCAGTAGCACAGGAAATCATCAGCCCCAGCATTTT. Its translation is CASSTGNHQPQHF. The chain is built from TRBV19 and TRBJ1-5, with D perhaps TRBD1 (5 bases). Between the trimmed V and J ends, which lost 6 bases and 5 bases, there was a span of 11 bases. This CDR3 region has 13 residues. Germline V gene lookup returns CDR1 LNHDA and CDR2 SQIVND (reference sequence).

This rearrangement joins TRBV28 to TRBJ2-5; tentative D call: TRBD1 (6 bases). Germline CDR1 is MDHEN and CDR2 is SYDVKM. This CDR3 is 15 amino acids long. V shed 3 bases and J shed 6 bases, with 17 bases lying between them. The CDR3 sequence: CASSFRLGRGQTQYF. CDR3 bases: TGTGCCAGCAGTTTTAGGTTAGGCAGGGGACAGACCCAGTACTTC. Combining the CDR3 with reference TRBV28 and TRBJ2-5 gives the whole variable domain DVKVTQSSRYLVKRTGEKVFLECVQDMDHENMFWYRQDPGLGLRLIYFSYDVKMKEKGDIPEGYSVSREKKERFSLILESASTNQTSMYLCASSFRLGRGQTQYFGPGTRLLVL.

The V call is TRBV13, the J call TRBJ2-3, with TRBD2 matching over 11 bases. Germline V gives CDR1 PRHDT, CDR2 FYEKMQ (reference sequence). The CDR3 covers 17 residues. J gave up 2 bases and V 5 bases, and 9 bases lay outside the gene matches. CDR3 residues: CASSSQHSGRVTDTQYF. The CDR3 nucleotides read TGTGCCAGCAGCAGCCAGCATAGCGGGAGGGTCACAGATACGCAGTATTTT.

The CDR3 spells CASSQDWRSRYGYTF. DNA of the CDR3: TGTGCCAGTAGTCAGGACTGGCGGTCTCGGTATGGCTACACCTTC. The V gene is TRBV19, the J gene TRBJ1-2; no clear D. In germline, CDR1 is LNHDA, CDR2 SQIVND (reference sequence). The CDR3 sequence is 15 residues long. V lost 5 bases and J 5 bases, leaving 18 bases between the germline ends. The full variable domain, completed using reference TRBV19 and TRBJ1-2, is DGGITQSPKYLFRKEGQNVTLSCEQNLNHDAMYWYRQDPGQGLRLIYYSQIVNDFQKGDIAEGYSVSREKKESFPLTVTSAQKNPTAFYLCASSQDWRSRYGYTFGSGTRLTVV.

The gene calls are TRBV10-3 and TRBJ2-3, with 7 positions matching TRBD1. The CDR3 sequence is 16 residues long. Germline CDR1 is ENHRY and CDR2 is SYGVKD. Unmatched junction bases numbered 6, after V lost 0 bases and J lost 3 bases. CDR3 amino acids: CAISESEGGITDTQYF. The CDR3 DNA is TGTGCCATCAGTGAGTCGGAAGGGGGCATAACAGATACGCAGTATTTT.

This clone has only one observation. The chain combines TRBV29-1 with TRBJ2-1; 8 nucleotides match TRBD2. The germline CDR1 and CDR2 sequences are SQVTM and ANQGSEA. The ends lost 4 bases at V and 2 bases at J; junction bases unmatched: 1. The CDR3 sequence is 13 residues long. In DNA form, the CDR3 reads TGCAGCGTTGTTAGCGGGACCTACAATGAGCAGTTCTTC. This encodes CSVVSGTYNEQFF.

The gene calls are TRBV4-2 and TRBJ2-2, with D perhaps given as TRBD1 or TRBD2 (5 bases each). V was trimmed by 0 bases and J by 6 bases, leaving 14 bases between them. Germline V gene lookup returns CDR1 LGHNA and CDR2 YNFKEQ. The CDR3 is made up of 16 amino acids. In DNA, the CDR3 is TGTGCCAGCAGCCAAGATGAGGGGACCCGCTCCGGGGAGCTGTTTTTT. Translated: CASSQDEGTRSGELFF.

In its sample, this clone was seen a few times. A much larger clone lies a single base off, so this may be a read error. The chain has TRBV4-1 and TRBJ1-6; 10 bases fit TRBD1. Germline CDR1 is MGHRA and CDR2 is YSYEKL. CDR3 length: 15 amino acids. After removal of 4 bases from V and 8 bases from J, the junction contained 5 bases not matched to a gene. CDR3 DNA: TGCGCCAGCAGCCCCACCGGGACAGGGGATTCACCCCTCCACTTT. Protein: CASSPTGTGDSPLHF.

J is TRBJ1-1 and V is TRBV7-6; 7 bases align to TRBD1. This CDR3 is built from 12 residues. V gave up 5 bases and J gave up 5 bases; unmatched junction bases: 2. CDR1 is SGHVS and CDR2 is FNYEAQ in the germline V gene. The CDR3 sequence is CASSTTGTEAFF. CDR3 coding DNA: TGTGCCAGCAGCACGACAGGGACTGAAGCTTTCTTT.

The V gene is TRBV7-2, the J gene TRBJ2-7; TRBD2 is a possible D gene (6 bases). V was shortened by 4 bases and J by 3 bases, with 16 bases between the two germline ends. The CDR3 totals 15 residues. Germline V gene sequence: CDR1 SGHTA, CDR2 FQGNSA. Here the CDR3 reads CASSSSGGVGYEQYF. In DNA, the CDR3 is TGTGCCAGCAGCTCCTCCGGGGGTGTGGGCTACGAGCAGTACTTC.

The gene calls are TRBV29-1 and TRBJ2-3; 10 bases are a match to TRBD2. J lost 3 bases, V lost 5 bases, and 11 bases had no gene match. In germline, CDR1 is SQVTM, CDR2 ANQGSEA. The CDR3 runs 16 residues. The CDR3 nucleotides are TGCAGCGTTCGAGGAGGAGCGGGGGGGCCGACAGATACGCAGTATTTT. This codes for CSVRGGAGGPTDTQYF.

V and J are TRBV5-4 and TRBJ2-5, with D possibly matching TRBD1 (8 bases). V shed 1 base and J shed 5 bases, with 15 bases lying between them. In germline, CDR1 is SGHNT, CDR2 YYREEE (reference sequence). This CDR3 spans 15 amino acids. The CDR3 loop reads CASSLSAQGGETQYF. In nucleotides, the CDR3 is TGTGCCAGCAGCTTGTCCGCACAGGGGGGGGAGACCCAGTACTTC.

J is TRBJ1-1 and V is TRBV9; D is unclear. Germline loops: CDR1 SGDLS, CDR2 YYNGEE. V was pared by 0 bases and J by 2 bases, with 8 bases between. The CDR3 extends over 14 amino acids. CDR3 sequence (DNA): TGTGCCAGCAGCGTAGGTCCAGAAAACACTGAAGCTTTCTTT. The encoded protein is CASSVGPENTEAFF.